The source of this T cell receptor (beta chain) is a study of blood T cell repertoires in COVID-19 (dated by TCRdb to about 2020). For the wider study: Collaborator samples came from the United States, Italy and Spain and covered acute and convalescent phases of COVID-19. The material from the prospective study consisted of cDNA or gDNA derived from T cells, B-cell-depleted T cells, or PBMCs. The dataset comprised deeply sampled blood TCRbeta repertoires from subjects exposed to, actively infected with, or recovered from COVID-19. A freely available public database, intended as a resource for researchers studying the immune response to SARS-CoV-2, is where the repertoires were released. Samples came from the ongoing ImmuneRACE study (first 160 participants) plus 1,254 subjects from 6 global collaborators. Sample metadata almost always included a de-identified subject ID, COVID-19 status, age in years and sex. HLA class I and class II types, where available, came from metadata supplied by the sample provider rather than from assay-based typing. Broad study findings and their caveats: The quantity of clinical and demographic metadata differed by source and by participant and was supplied without curation.

The immunoSEQ Assay, a bias-controlled multiplex PCR, was used to amplify TCRbeta CDR3 regions from genomic DNA. In the paper's pipeline: Nucleated cell counts per sample were estimated from amplification of reference gene primers within the assay. To quantify the absolute abundance of each unique TCRbeta CDR3 rearrangement, sequence reads were collapsed and filtered. For each sample, productive Simpson clonality was calculated as the square root of Simpson's diversity index across productive rearrangements. The immuneACCESS repertoire file appears here via TCRdb, limited to in-frame rearrangements. These files lack a portion of the clones; in checked studies, under half of the deficit traces to unresolved V genes, and the cause of the others is not known. That table gives V, J and clone size, and the DNA gave D and trimming. Within this sample are roughly 150,000 clones, with 86% of them counted one time only. The top ten hold 4.3% of the sample.

In the prospective study, participants were roughly 18 to 89 years old, resided in 25 or so geographic areas of the United States, and were enrolled through a virtual design. To assign participants to cohorts, the prospective study relied on clinical history that participants themselves reported in a screening survey and a study questionnaire. For ImmuneRACE Cohort 3, a participant was defined as recovered based on two consecutive negative NP/OP PCR tests, clearance by a healthcare professional, or resolution of symptoms. In the prospective study, mobile phlebotomists collected whole blood, serum and a nasopharyngeal or oropharyngeal swab from each participant. Prospective study participants could optionally give additional blood draws and questionnaires over an approximately two-month period. Prospective study blood samples were shipped either frozen or at room temperature before DNA extraction.

A remark on this clone: Its antigen remains undetermined. No base quality information exists; no much larger clone differs at one position.

The germline V gene (reference sequence) supplies CDR1 MNHEY and CDR2 SMNVEV. The CDR3 sequence holds 13 residues, the cysteine and phenylalanine included. Just CDR3 DNA is preserved here, 39 bases in frame from base 1. The trim is 3 bases for V and 8 bases for J, with a gap of 10 bases between the germline ends. The chain was built from TRBV27 and TRBJ1-4; the D gene assignment is ambiguous. The receptor comes from a man aged 50 or older who had recovered from COVID-19. The sequenced sample was PBMCs or T cells enriched from blood (not recorded which). The CDR3 protein sequence reads: CASSLRVAEKLFF. In nucleotide form, the sequence is TGTGCCAGCAGTTTGCGGGTGGCAGAAAAACTGTTTTTT.